This TCR beta chain is drawn from a study of blood T cell repertoires in COVID-19. Sequencing was performed with immunoSEQ multiplex PCR; in TCRdb, only in-frame clones are kept and a portion is missing. The data contain a few hundred thousand clones, under 90% of them singletons. V was clipped by 5 bases and J by 2 bases; unmatched bases: 4. The CDR3 has 15 residues. CDR1 and CDR2 (germline): SGHTA, FQGNSA. This rearrangement joins TRBV7-2 to TRBJ1-2; 11 nucleotides align to TRBD1. Sequencing was performed on PBMCs or T cells enriched from blood (not recorded which). The sequence came from a woman aged 45-60 years who had been exposed to COVID-19. DNA of the CDR3: TGTGCCAGCAGCCCGGACAGGGGGCTGAACTATGGCTACACCTTC. Amino acids: CASSPDRGLNYGYTF.